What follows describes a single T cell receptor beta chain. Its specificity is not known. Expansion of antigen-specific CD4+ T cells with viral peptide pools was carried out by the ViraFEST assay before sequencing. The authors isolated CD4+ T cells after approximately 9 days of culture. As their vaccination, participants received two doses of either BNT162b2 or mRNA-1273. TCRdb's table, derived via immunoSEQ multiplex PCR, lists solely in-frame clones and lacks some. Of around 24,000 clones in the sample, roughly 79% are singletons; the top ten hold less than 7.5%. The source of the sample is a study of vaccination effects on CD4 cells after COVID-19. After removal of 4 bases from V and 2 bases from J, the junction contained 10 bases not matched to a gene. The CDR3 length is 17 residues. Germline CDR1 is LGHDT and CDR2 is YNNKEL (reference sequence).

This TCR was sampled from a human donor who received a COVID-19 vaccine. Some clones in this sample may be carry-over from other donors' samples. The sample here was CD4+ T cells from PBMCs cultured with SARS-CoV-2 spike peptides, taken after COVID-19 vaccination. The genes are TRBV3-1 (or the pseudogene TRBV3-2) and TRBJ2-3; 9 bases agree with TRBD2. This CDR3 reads CASSPQLGGGDTDTQYF. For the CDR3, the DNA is TGTGCCAGCAGCCCACAACTCGGCGGGGGGGACACAGATACGCAGTATTTT.